Shown below are 2 T cell receptor beta chains from a single sample sequenced in a study of T cell repertoires in cytomegalovirus infection. TCRdb ran MiXCR on the reads and lists one entry per CDR3 protein. Among about 250,000 distinct CDR3 sequences, about a sixth were seen once, and the ten largest hold around half. The sample was CD8+ T cells from PBMCs. All receptors derive from a human donor in good health (CMV status not recorded). Some clones in this sample may be carry-over from other donors' samples.

The chain has TRBV5-6 and TRBJ1-1; TRBD1 might be the D (6 bases). V dropped 4 bases and J dropped 6 bases, with 25 bases sitting between them. CDR3 length: 17 amino acids. CDR1 SGHDT and CDR2 YYEEEE come from the germline V gene. As DNA, the CDR3 is TGTGCCAGCAGCCCCCGGACAGTCTGGGTCAAGGTAGCTGAAGCTTTCTTT. It specifies CASSPRTVWVKVAEAFF.

This clonotype was picked up a small number of times. The chain links TRBV5-5 to TRBJ2-7; the D gene is possibly TRBD1 (6 bases). Germline loops: CDR1 SGHKS, CDR2 YYEKEE (reference sequence). Trimming removed 0 bases from V and 5 bases from J, with 12 bases in between. The CDR3 sequence is 14 residues long. The CDR3 protein is CASSLDPGANEQYF. CDR3 in DNA: TGTGCCAGCAGCTTGGATCCAGGGGCGAACGAGCAGTACTTC.